The present T cell receptor beta chain was sequenced within a study of OX40 agonist ivuxolimab in advanced cancers. Whole-study results and caveats: The expanded peripheral T cells' antigen specificity was not determined. Clonal expansion from baseline to week 6 occurred in both CD4+ and CD8+ T cells.

Clones were read by immunoSEQ multiplex PCR, and TCRdb kept only the in-frame ones, dropping some. The sample comprises approximately 70,000 clones, more than 75% of which are singletons, and approximately 7% rests with the top ten. The germline gives CDR1 KGHSH, CDR2 LQKENI. With 3 bases removed from V and 4 bases from J, the gap between germline ends came to 10 bases. The CDR3 sequence is 14 residues long. On this clone: Its target is not known.

Sequenced material: CD4+ or CD8+ T cells sorted from blood, taken in a trial of the OX40 agonist ivuxolimab. This receptor was obtained from an adult with an advanced solid tumor such as melanoma, head and neck, liver or kidney cancer. The gene calls are TRBV18 and TRBJ2-1; D gene ambiguous. The CDR3 bases are TGTGCCAGCTCACCGACACCGGGTTACAATGAGCAGTTCTTC. It yields the protein CASSPTPGYNEQFF.